This T cell receptor beta chain stems from a study of cytomegalovirus exposure and HLA in healthy donors. Per the germline V gene, CDR1 is SQVTM and CDR2 is ANQGSEA. V was pared by 6 bases and J by 2 bases, with 19 bases between. There are 15 residues in the CDR3. Study conclusions and caveats: TCR beta chains numbering under 200 were designated cytomegalovirus-associated. Common viral pathogens seemed to be connected with several of the most significant clusters, according to a later analysis.

The PCR made use of 60 Vbeta and 13 Jbeta primers. TCRdb keeps only in-frame clones here, not all; method: immunoSEQ multiplex PCR. The sample totals tens of thousands of clones; its top ten clones hold approximately 6.3%. A remark on this clone: Its antigen is not identified.

This chain joins TRBV29-1 and TRBJ1-2; the D gene is possibly TRBD1 (6 bases). The clonotype was recovered from a human donor in good health. Sequenced sample: PBMCs. The CDR3 here is CSVAGAPTGNYGYTF. Written as DNA, the CDR3 is TGCAGCGTCGCGGGGGCCCCTACAGGAAACTATGGCTACACCTTC.